The rows below give T cell receptor beta chains drawn from one sample of a study of tumor-infiltrating lymphocytes in primary liver carcinoma. TCRdb re-called the multiplex PCR reads with MiXCR, one entry per CDR3 protein. Of tens of thousands of distinct CDR3 sequences in the sample, about 70% were seen once. Material: liver tumor tissue from sampling region 4. The receptors were gathered from a woman aged 60-75 years with primary liver carcinoma and hepatitis B virus infection. CDR3s include the opening cysteine and the closing phenylalanine or tryptophan. The D gene is left open where the match is weak. Some rows have no size entry. The others give once, few or many, or a class for an expanded clone.

v_gene,abundance,j_gene,d_gene,CDR3aa,CDR3nt
TRBV28,many,TRBJ1-4,TRBD1,CASSLELRDRTEKLFF,TGTGCCAGCAGTCTAGAACTCCGGGACAGGACAGAGAAACTGTTTTTT
TRBV12-3/TRBV12-4,-,TRBJ2-7,TRBD2,CTSSSHSSGRARYEHYF,TGTACCAGCAGTTCTCACTCTAGCGGGAGGGCCCGGTACGAGCATTACTTC
TRBV7-8,many,TRBJ2-3,TRBD2,CASSSILAGGGDTQYF,TGTGCCAGCAGCTCGATTCTAGCGGGAGGGGGAGATACGCAGTATTTT
TRBV6-1,-,TRBJ2-7,TRBD2,CANSLTSATTKQYF,TGTGCCAACAGTTTAACTAGCGCTACTACTAAGCAGTACTTC
TRBV11-3,-,TRBJ1-2,-,CANSLATVHDGYTF,TGTGCCAACAGCCTAGCGACGGTTCATGATGGCTACACCTTC
TRBV4-1,-,TRBJ1-1,-,CASSQASTGCMDTEAFF,TGCGCCAGCAGCCAAGCGTCCACAGGGTGTATGGATACTGAAGCTTTCTTT
TRBV6-5,many,TRBJ2-2,-,CASKGGTNTGELFF,TGTGCCAGTAAAGGCGGGACGAACACCGGGGAGCTGTTTTTT
TRBV12-3/TRBV12-4,-,TRBJ2-5,-,CASSYRRQDQETKYF,TGTGCCAGCAGTTACCGCCGACAGGACCAAGAGACCAAGTACTTC
TRBV12-3/TRBV12-4,-,TRBJ2-5,TRBD2,CTSGKLAQETQYF,TGTACCAGCGGGAAGCTAGCGCAAGAGACCCAATACTTC
TRBV6-6,-,TRBJ2-6,-,CASSLTDSGANVLTF,TGTGCGAGCAGCCTGACAGACTCTGGGGCCAACGTCCTGACTTTC
TRBV11-2,few,TRBJ2-1,-,CASSANNDQFF,TGTGCCAGCAGCGCGAACAATGATCAGTTCTTC
TRBV10-3,-,TRBJ2-2,-,CAISELGPRAGELFF,TGTGCCATCAGTGAATTGGGCCCCCGGGCCGGGGAACTGTTTTTT
TRBV12-3/TRBV12-4,-,TRBJ2-7,TRBD2,CASSLTSGTKQYF,TGTGCCAGCAGTCTAACTAGCGGTACCAAGCAGTACTTC
TRBV11-2,-,TRBJ2-5,-,CASSLEQGPQETQYF,TGTGCTAGCAGCTTAGAGCAGGGACCTCAAGAGACCCAGTACTTC
TRBV28,many,TRBJ2-1,TRBD2,CASSPTGTSGKGEQFF,TGTGCCAGCAGTCCGACCGGGACTAGCGGGAAGGGTGAGCAGTTCTTC
TRBV5-6,-,TRBJ2-2,-,CASSLFNSTTGELFF,TGTGCCAGCAGCTTGTTTAACAGCACCACCGGGGAGCTGTTCTTT
TRBV29-1,once,TRBJ2-1,-,CSVLCGKGADEQFF,TGCAGCGTTCTATGCGGGAAAGGTGCCGATGAGCAGTTCTTC
TRBV11-3,-,TRBJ2-5,-,CASSIGTVQEAQYF,TGTGCCAGCAGCATAGGGACTGTCCAAGAGGCCCAGTACTTC
TRBV5-1,many,TRBJ2-2,TRBD2,CASAIVAERDGELFF,TGCGCCAGCGCCATTGTGGCGGAGCGGGACGGGGAGCTGTTTTTT
TRBV4-1,-,TRBJ1-4,-,CASSPPMGSGGKNLFF,TGCGCCAGCAGCCCACCCATGGGCAGTGGAGGAAAAAATCTGTTTTTT
TRBV28,few,TRBJ2-7,-,CATTTFVGDEQYF,TGTGCCACCACTACATTTGTGGGGGACGAGCAGTACTTC
TRBV11-3,-,TRBJ1-2,-,CASSLATTLDSYTF,TGTGCCAGCAGCTTAGCGACGACTCTTGATAGCTACACTTTC
TRBV29-1,-,TRBJ1-2,TRBD1,CSLEDRGYDHTF,TGCAGCCTTGAGGACAGGGGCTATGACCACACCTTC
TRBV29-1,-,TRBJ1-1,-,CSVTRRATGTDAFF,TGCAGCGTTACCCGCAGGGCCACGGGCACCGATGCTTTCTTT
TRBV11-2,-,TRBJ2-3,-,CVSSLVGSTDTQFF,TGTGTCAGTAGCTTAGTTGGGAGCACAGATACGCAGTTTTTT
TRBV2,-,TRBJ2-3,TRBD2,CASSEPGTTHTDTQYF,TGTGCCAGCAGTGAACCCGGGACTACCCACACAGATACGCAGTATTTT
TRBV24-1,-,TRBJ2-1,TRBD2,CANSDRLAGEPKDEQFF,TGTGCCAACAGTGATAGACTAGCGGGAGAGCCTAAGGATGAACAGTTCTTC
TRBV11-2,-,TRBJ2-3,-,CVSSPRADTQYF,TGTGTCAGCAGCCCCCGAGCGGATACGCAGTATTTT
TRBV18,-,TRBJ2-5,-,CANSPGAGGGETQYF,TGTGCCAACTCACCAGGGGCTGGCGGCGGAGAGACCCAGTACTTT
TRBV5-1,once,TRBJ1-5,TRBD1,CASSPGTGGHNQPQHF,TGCGCCAGCAGCCCCGGGACAGGGGGCCATAATCAACCCCAGCATTTT
TRBV28,-,TRBJ2-7,-,CVNCLLEDEQYF,TGTGTCAACTGCCTCTTGGAAGACGAGCAGTACTTC
TRBV6-1,once,TRBJ1-6,-,CASTRGGENSPPHF,TGTGCCAGCACCCGGGGGGGGGAGAATTCACCCCCCCACTTT
TRBV10-3,once,TRBJ2-7,TRBD2,CVISESPLAGGGEQYF,TGTGTCATCAGTGAGTCACCCCTAGCGGGAGGGGGTGAGCAGTACTTC
TRBV7-8,-,TRBJ2-3,-,CVSSPSGDMQYF,TGTGTCAGCAGCCCGAGCGGAGATATGCAGTATTTT
TRBV5-5,-,TRBJ2-7,TRBD1,CAISPGQGRSYEQHF,TGTGCCATCAGCCCGGGACAGGGGCGCTCCTACGAGCAGCACTTC
TRBV11-1,-,TRBJ2-6,-,CASSLADNSSGANVLAF,TGTGCCAGCAGCTTAGCGGACAATTCCTCTGGGGCCAACGTCCTGGCTTTC
TRBV10-3,-,TRBJ2-7,TRBD1,CAISGSYRGFYEHYF,TGTGCCATCAGTGGGTCGTACAGGGGGTTCTACGAGCACTACTTC
TRBV12-3/TRBV12-4,many,TRBJ2-2,TRBD2,CASIHTSGETGELFF,TGTGCCAGCATTCACACTAGCGGGGAAACCGGGGAGCTGTTTTTT
TRBV5-4,many,TRBJ1-2,-,CASTPPGLGNYGYTF,TGTGCCAGCACCCCCCCGGGGTTGGGGAACTATGGCTACACCTTC
TRBV29-1,-,TRBJ2-2,TRBD1,CCVGDRVARELFF,TGCTGCGTTGGAGACAGGGTGGCCAGGGAGCTGTTTTTT
TRBV11-3,-,TRBJ2-1,-,CASSLSGPNVGEQFF,TGTGCCAGCAGCTTATCCGGGCCTAACGTCGGTGAGCAGTTCTTC
TRBV4-1,once,TRBJ2-3,TRBD2,CASRLSGSGSGTQYF,TGCGCCAGCAGACTTAGCGGGAGTGGCTCAGGTACGCAGTATTTT
TRBV29-1,-,TRBJ2-2,TRBD2,CSVIVGGSVDTGELFF,TGCAGTGTGATAGTGGGAGGGTCGGTTGACACCGGGGAGCTGTTTTTT
TRBV6-5,-,TRBJ2-7,-,CASSAVAGRYYEQYF,TGTGCCAGTAGCGCGGTGGCGGGACGGTACTACGAGCAGTACTTC
TRBV5-4,-,TRBJ2-5,TRBD2,CASSSPPASGRGEIQYF,TGTGCCAGCAGCTCTCCCCCGGCTAGCGGGAGGGGGGAGATCCAATACTTC
TRBV11-2,-,TRBJ2-1,TRBD2,CARSWRLAGGPGDEHFF,TGTGCCAGAAGCTGGAGACTAGCGGGAGGGCCGGGGGATGAGCATTTCTTC
TRBV20-1,few,TRBJ2-7,TRBD1,CSTRKTGGASYEQYF,TGCAGTACTAGAAAGACAGGGGGCGCTTCCTACGAGCAGTACTTC
TRBV29-1,few,TRBJ2-1,TRBD2,CSVRGGPYTEQFF,TGCAGCGTTCGGGGGGGCCCCTACACTGAGCAGTTCTTC
TRBV11-2,-,TRBJ1-6,-,CVSSFSGPYKSPLHF,TGTGTTAGCAGCTTTTCTGGCCCGTACAAGTCACCCCTCCACTTT
TRBV27,once,TRBJ1-2,TRBD1,CASSFRETAGQGGVGYGYTF,TGTGCCAGCAGTTTTCGGGAAACCGCGGGACAGGGTGGAGTAGGCTATGGCTACACCTTC
TRBV6-1,-,TRBJ1-1,-,CASRAGAENIEAFF,TGTGCTAGCAGGGCCGGGGCGGAGAACATTGAAGCTTTCTTT
TRBV6-1,-,TRBJ2-6,-,CASSETFDGANILTF,TGTGCCAGCAGTGAAACGTTTGATGGGGCCAACATCCTGACATTC
TRBV11-2,-,TRBJ2-3,-,CASSLAGEAITDTQNF,TGTGCCAGCAGCTTAGCCGGAGAGGCGATCACAGACACGCAGAATTTT
TRBV11-2,-,TRBJ2-3,-,CASSLDRGDTRYF,TGTGCCAGCAGTTTAGATAGAGGAGATACGCGGTATTTT
TRBV11-1,once,TRBJ2-2,-,CASSARPFLVSIGELFF,TGTGCCAGCAGCGCCCGGCCATTCCTAGTTAGTATCGGGGAGCTGTTCTTT
TRBV7-9,many,TRBJ2-3,-,CASSLAVSTTDTQYF,TGTGCCAGCAGCTTAGCCGTTTCTACCACAGATACGCAGTATTTT
TRBV2,few,TRBJ2-7,TRBD2,CASFDRTSGSKEQYF,TGTGCCAGCTTCGATCGGACTAGCGGGAGTAAGGAGCAATACTTC